The T cell receptor beta chain under discussion was sequenced for a study of shared clonotypes between healthy human individuals. This clone appeared once. TCRdb's copy holds only in-frame clones and misses some; the assay was immunoSEQ multiplex PCR. The table shows approximately 2.5 million clones, with 93% occurring only once. The germline V gene encodes CDR1 SGHRS and CDR2 YFSETQ. With V trimmed by 0 bases and J by 9 bases, 5 bases remained unmatched. The CDR3 is made up of 16 amino acids. The material sequenced was naive CD4+ T cells from PBMCs. Specified subset: CD45RA+ positively selected. This receptor was taken from a man aged 18-30 years in good health. Some clones in this sample may be carry-over from other donors' samples. The rearrangement uses TRBV5-1 and TRBJ2-1; TRBD2 agrees at 14 bases. The CDR3 DNA reads as TGCGCCAGCAGCTTGGCGGGACTAGCGGGAGCGGGTGAGCAGTTCTTC. Residues: CASSLAGLAGAGEQFF.